This T cell receptor beta chain was recovered during a study of cytomegalovirus exposure and HLA in healthy donors (dated by TCRdb to 2017 to 2019). The study in broad terms: An earlier analysis of approximately 590 of the donors reported 250 to 350 Gb of sequence data and roughly 100 million unique TCR beta sequences from about 179 million T cells. About 300 gigabases of sequencing data and around 88 million unique TCR sequences made up an early release that covered several hundred HLA-typed donors. Of the roughly 430 genotyped donors, around 81% fell in the genetic ancestry cluster associated with self-reported Caucasian donors. The study aimed to test whether cataloging public T cell receptors could reveal signatures of past pathogen exposure. The study used immunosequencing to profile the T cell repertoires of approximately 650 subjects and linked those repertoires to cytomegalovirus serostatus. Besides the first cohort of more than 650 subjects, a separate validation cohort made up of 120 different subjects was used. High-throughput TCR immunosequencing, statistical association of individual TCRs with disease status, and machine learning were combined to predict cytomegalovirus infection status. In a later analysis, previously published TCR beta repertoires from 670 or so donors were re-analyzed and high-resolution HLA genotyping was added so that TCR occurrence patterns could be studied. Rather than using new phenotypic data, the later analysis identified candidate immune exposures from TCR beta sequences and from how often those sequences occurred across donors. To decide whether each TCR beta V gene segment behaved as functional or pseudogenic, an earlier analysis of some 570 of the donors relied on high-throughput TCR beta sequencing. Donor age, sex, ethnicity and CMV serostatus were compiled together with the repertoire data. A later genetic analysis used genome-wide SNP genotypes for about 60% of the roughly 700 donors, treating that subset as a discovery cohort. All discovery cohort repertoires had been generated on a single sequencing platform. HLA typing covered class I and class II loci at four-digit resolution. Typing coverage differed by locus: A, B, C, DRB1 and DQB1 were typed in about 620-640 donors, DQA1 in approximately 520, DPA1 in some 610, and DPB1 in 400 to 490. Several DR-DQ haplotypes were handled as single units for association and clustering, since linkage in the cohort was strong. On average, about 200,000 unique TCR beta nucleotide sequences were sequenced per donor among a few hundred genotyped donors of the cohort, with 15% to 20% of those sequences being non-productive.

In total, 630 or so healthy bone marrow donors made up the cohort. At the time of sampling, all cohort members were nominally healthy, though unrecorded immune exposures were likely present. The donor tested CMV seropositive and was one of the 289 seropositive cohort members. A peripheral blood sample was collected from each donor, and TCR beta sequencing was performed on peripheral blood mononuclear cells. The Qiagen DNeasy Blood Extraction Kit was used to extract genomic DNA from the blood cell samples. In regard to this clone: Its cognate antigen has yet to be identified. Qualities for individual bases were not recorded, and no much larger clone is one base off.

The library was produced with the immunoSEQ multiplex PCR assay. A mixture of 60 forward primers for TCR Vbeta segments and 13 reverse primers for TCR Jbeta segments was used in the multiplex PCR. The CDR3 region of rearranged TCR beta genes was amplified from genomic DNA by a multiplex PCR assay. On the Illumina HiSeq System, the amplified TCR beta libraries were sequenced as 87-base-pair reads. Regarding the original processing steps: A later analysis tallied tens of millions of unique TCR beta chains across the 640 or so repertoires, and approximately 12 million of those chains were shared by two or more donors. A nearest-neighbor algorithm error-corrected the raw reads and collapsed the reads into unique sequences, merging closely related sequences to remove PCR and sequencing errors. Alignment of CDR3 sequences to IMGT reference sequences was used to assign V, D and J gene segments. For a sequence to be retained, a match of at least six nucleotides to both a V gene segment and a J gene segment was required. Rearrangements were classified as productive when the CDR3 lacked stop codons and remained in frame with V and J, and all other rearrangements were classified as non-productive. CDR3 was defined by IMGT convention, running from the second conserved V-encoded cysteine to the conserved J-encoded phenylalanine. The earlier analysis of approximately 500 of the donors excluded sequences that lacked an unambiguous match to a single V gene segment. An earlier analysis of several hundred of the donors classified V segments as functional when productive rearrangements were above 56.7% and as segregating when the standard deviation between donors was above 5%. A statistical classification framework was developed to diagnose cytomegalovirus status using the catalog of TCR beta chain sequences. A later analysis assigned V and J genes by comparing TCR nucleotide sequences with IMGT/GENE-DB human TR gene sequences. The TCRdist pipeline was used in a later analysis to assign CDR3 sequences and most-parsimonious VDJ recombination scenarios. In a later analysis, every TCR beta chain was defined by the combination of its CDR3 amino acid sequence and its V-gene family, and reads without a unique V-gene family were dropped. To address suspected cross-contamination and a sequencing artifact, a later analysis removed under 600 highly shared, low-generation-probability nucleotide sequences. A later analysis calculated a clonal expansion index for each public chain from normalized within-repertoire ranks of inferred template counts. A later analysis computed generation probabilities with a VDJ recombination model fitted to out-of-frame rearrangements, and checked the results against IGoR. A later analysis scored TCR-TCR, TCR-HLA and TCR-CMV co-occurrence with hypergeometric tests, applying a repertoire-size bias correction to TCR pairs. False discovery rates were estimated in a later analysis by permuting HLA or CMV assignments 20 times. A later analysis grouped co-occurring TCRs with DBSCAN, adding TCRdist sequence similarity when clustering within HLA-allele-positive subsets. Co-occurrence clustering excluded repertoires with fewer than 30,000 or more than 120,000 public chains, plus five with anomalous nucleotide sharing. TCRdb re-hosts the immuneACCESS table, in-frame sequences only. Its copies lack some clones; in the studies checked, an unresolved V gene accounts for under half of them, and the cause for the rest is not known. V and J calls plus clone size are reproduced from that table; the DNA served to infer D and trimming. For this sample the table gives 65,000 to 95,000 clones, of which around 79% were detected only once. 5.5% of the sample is held by the ten biggest clonotypes.

Based on the germline V gene, the CDR1 and CDR2 sequences are SGDLS and YYNGEE. The trim is 4 bases for V and 0 bases for J, with a gap of 11 bases between the germline ends. The CDR3, cysteine through phenylalanine, is 15 amino acids long. Left in the record is the CDR3 DNA by itself, 45 bases read in frame from the first base. General conclusions and limits of the study: A later genetic analysis associated a missense DCLRE1C variant with V-gene and J-gene trimming of TCR beta chains, and an independent cohort replicated the association. The authors suggested that the approach could potentially be generalized to other disease states and immunological phenotypes. The cohort was sequenced for TCR beta chains only, and without alpha or paired-chain data the features that could be detected were limited. Correlated functional status among segregating V segments might reflect linkage disequilibrium, but an unknown experimental factor could not be ruled out. The classifier was reported to diagnose cytomegalovirus status with high specificity and sensitivity in both the original and validation cohorts. A later analysis found that HLA-associated TCR beta chains were more clonally expanded and had lower generation probabilities than equally common non-associated chains. A group of highly shared sequence variants was considered likely to be a technical artifact of the sequencing pipeline. According to a later analysis, most CMV-associated TCR beta chains appeared to be HLA-restricted, and the HLA associations seemed to be driven largely by CMV exposure. According to a later analysis, parvovirus B19, influenza, CMV and Epstein-Barr virus appeared linked to several top co-occurrence clusters. A total of fewer than 200 TCR beta chains were listed by the study as associated with cytomegalovirus. The only immune exposure information available for the cohort was CMV serostatus. A further reported finding was that TCR beta sequences accurately predicted the HLA-A and HLA-B alleles for most subjects in the first cohort. Presence/absence analyses assumed roughly uniform sequencing depth across donors, an assumption that may not hold. Most TCR sequences were observed very rarely across donors, whereas some public TCRs were present in many individuals. In a later genetic analysis, fewer N-insertions in productive TCRs were reported among donors in an Asian-associated ancestry cluster than the approximately 710-donor mean. The earlier analysis of 587 of the donors excluded roughly 17 rarely observed V segments, including chromosome 9 orphons, because counts were too low. A later analysis found that TCR association rates varied across HLA loci, with DRB1 alleles showing the most associated TCRs and HLA-C alleles the fewest. In an earlier analysis of about 600 of the donors, most TCR beta V segments appeared in productive rearrangements about 87% or about 30% of the time, broadly matching IMGT annotations. Assigning TCR associations to individual alleles was difficult when HLA alleles, especially DR and DQ, strongly co-occurred. The 87-base-pair reads could not distinguish some IMGT-functional V segments, including TRBV6-2 and TRBV6-3, so those segments were excluded. Because HLA typing was unavailable for some donors at each locus, only the typed subset was used in association tests. Three of the identified cytomegalovirus-associated TCR beta chains were confirmed in vitro to be specific for cytomegalovirus antigens. In a later analysis, some 18,000 TCR beta sequences were associated with specific HLA alleles at a false discovery rate of 0.05.

The sequence derives from a male donor in good health and CMV-seropositive. This chain joins TRBV9 to TRBJ1-5, with the identity of the D gene unclear. The sample consisted of PBMCs. The DNA is TGTGCCAGCAGCCCCAGTCCCAATAGCAATCAGCCCCAGCATTTT. It encodes CASSPSPNSNQPQHF.